Sequencing of this TCR beta chain was carried out in a study of shared clonotypes between healthy human individuals. The table came from immunoSEQ multiplex PCR; TCRdb's copy has only in-frame clones and leaves some out. The data hold under 700,000 clones, with approximately 95% observed a single time. CD45RO negativity and positive selection for CCR7 defined naive CD8 cells, a population that excluded terminally differentiated effector memory CD45RA+ cells. The germline V gene encodes CDR1 MNHEY and CDR2 SMNVEV (reference sequence). The CDR3 length is 14 residues. Trimming pared 0 bases from V and 3 bases from J, leaving 7 bases between.

The sequence was collected from a woman in her twenties or thirties in good health. This chain connects TRBV27 to TRBJ2-3; D uncertain. Sample: naive CD8+ T cells sorted from blood. This CDR3 reads CASSLSTATDTQYF. In nucleotides, the CDR3 is TGTGCCAGCAGTTTATCGACCGCGACAGATACGCAGTATTTT.